Listed below are T cell receptor beta chains from one sample, sequenced in a study of PD-L1 blockade in urothelial cancer. Clones were sequenced by immunoSEQ multiplex PCR, and TCRdb holds only the in-frame ones, with some missing. This repertoire shows about 57,000 clones, about four fifths found once; its top ten account for 4.5% to 6%. The sequencing used PBMCs, collected around atezolizumab (anti-PD-L1) treatment. The source of these receptors is a man aged 65 to 85 with urothelial cancer. Each CDR3 is given with its conserved first and last residue. The order of the fields is J gene, V gene, D gene, clone size, CDR3 DNA, CDR3 protein. The D gene is left open where the match is weak. Size is omitted from some rows. Given values are once, few, many or a class for expanded clones.

TRBJ2-2	TRBV6-4	-	-	TGTGCCAGCAGTGACTCGGGGGGAGCGAACACCGGGGAGCTGTTTTTT	CASSDSGGANTGELFF
TRBJ2-7	TRBV18	TRBD2	few	TGTGCCAGCTCACCGGGGACTAGCGAGAGCGAGCAGTACTTC	CASSPGTSESEQYF
TRBJ2-3	TRBV9	-	-	TGTGCCAGCAGGCCGCGGGACTGGCATCATGCAGATACGCAGTATTTT	CASRPRDWHHADTQYF
TRBJ1-4	TRBV7-9	-	once	TGTGCCAGCAGCTTCACAGAAACAACTAATGAAAAACTGTTTTTT	CASSFTETTNEKLFF
TRBJ1-2	TRBV10-3	-	-	TGTGCCATCCACGGGACAATGAACTATGGCTACACCTTC	CAIHGTMNYGYTF
TRBJ1-3	TRBV5-1	-	-	TGCGCCAGCAGCCCGCAGGAAATGGCTGGAAACACCATATATTTT	CASSPQEMAGNTIYF
TRBJ2-7	TRBV11-2	-	-	TGTGCCAGCAGCTTGGCCCGATCCTCCTACGAGCAGTACTTC	CASSLARSSYEQYF
TRBJ2-1	TRBV18	-	-	TGTGCCAGCTCAACTGGACAGACCAATGAGCAGTTCTTC	CASSTGQTNEQFF
TRBJ2-5	TRBV2	-	-	TGTGCCAGCAGTACAGAATCCAGGACCCAGTACTTC	CASSTESRTQYF
TRBJ1-4	TRBV10-3	-	once	TGTGCCATCAGTGAGGGGGCGCAGGGAGGTGAAAAACTGTTTTTT	CAISEGAQGGEKLFF
TRBJ2-7	TRBV9	-	-	TGTGCCAGCAGTGTGGGGACAAACTCCTACGAGCAGTACTTC	CASSVGTNSYEQYF
TRBJ1-3	TRBV10-3	-	-	TGTGCCATCAGTGAGTCGGACAGACTCTCTGGAAACACCATATATTTT	CAISESDRLSGNTIYF
TRBJ1-2	TRBV19	TRBD1	few	TGTGCCAGTCACGGACAGGCGAAATATGGCTACACCTTC	CASHGQAKYGYTF
TRBJ2-3	TRBV9	TRBD2	-	TGTGCCAGCAGCTCCCAGGGGACTAGCGCCACAGATACGCAGTATTTT	CASSSQGTSATDTQYF
TRBJ2-3	TRBV30	TRBD1	-	TGTGCCTGGAGTGTGGGACAGGGACCAGATACGCAGTATTTT	CAWSVGQGPDTQYF
TRBJ1-2	TRBV5-1	TRBD1	-	TGCGCCAGCAGCCCGGGACAGGGTTATGGCTACACCTTC	CASSPGQGYGYTF
TRBJ2-1	TRBV7-3	TRBD2	-	TGTGCCAGCAGCTCATCGGGGACTAGCGGGAGCAATGAGCAGTTCTTC	CASSSSGTSGSNEQFF
TRBJ1-1	TRBV9	TRBD1	-	TGTGCCAGCAGCGGGGGACAGCTCTTTGAAGCTTTCTTT	CASSGGQLFEAFF
TRBJ2-7	TRBV7-9	TRBD1	once	TGTGCCAGCAGCTTAGGAGGGGCAGGGGGCTACGAGCAGTACTTC	CASSLGGAGGYEQYF
TRBJ2-7	TRBV28	-	few	TGTGCCAGCAGTTTGGGCCAGGGGACCGAGCAGTACTTC	CASSLGQGTEQYF
TRBJ2-7	TRBV19	-	-	TGTGCCAGTAAGGGGAACGGGGGTACCTACGAGCAGTACTTC	CASKGNGGTYEQYF
TRBJ2-3	TRBV7-6	-	-	TGTGCCAGCAGCTTAGTGGGGGCGCCCGGCACAGATACGCAGTATTTT	CASSLVGAPGTDTQYF
TRBJ2-5	TRBV2	TRBD1	-	TGTGCCAGCAGATCTTGGACAGGGGGGTCACAAGAGACCCAGTACTTC	CASRSWTGGSQETQYF
TRBJ1-2	TRBV6-5	-	-	TGTGCCAGCAGTTCTCCGGAGGTTTATGGCTACACCTTC	CASSSPEVYGYTF
TRBJ2-1	TRBV19	TRBD2	-	TGTGCCAGTAGTGGGGGCGGGGGGAGACAAGACTCCTACAATGAGCAGTTCTTC	CASSGGGGRQDSYNEQFF
TRBJ1-6	TRBV15	-	-	TGTGCCACCAGCAGAGTAGGGGGGGGTAATTCACCCCTCCACTTT	CATSRVGGGNSPLHF
TRBJ2-1	TRBV25-1	-	-	TGTGCCAGCGGTACTTACAGGGACTACAATGAGCAGTTCTTC	CASGTYRDYNEQFF
TRBJ2-1	TRBV6-1	TRBD1	-	TGTGCCAGCAGTGAAGACGGGACAGATGGGGCTTACAATGAGCAGTTCTTC	CASSEDGTDGAYNEQFF
TRBJ2-2	TRBV5-4	TRBD2	-	TGTGCCAGCAGCCTGTCGCGCGGGGGGGCCCCAACCGGGGAGCTGTTTTTT	CASSLSRGGAPTGELFF
TRBJ1-1	TRBV6-5	-	-	TGTGCCAGCAGTTTTCGACAGGCCAACACTGAAGCTTTCTTT	CASSFRQANTEAFF
TRBJ2-7	TRBV6-1	-	-	TGTGCCAGCAGTGAAGCATTGGGGGGCGAGCAGTACTTC	CASSEALGGEQYF
TRBJ2-5	TRBV5-1	TRBD2	-	TGCGCCAGCAGCCCCAACCGAGTTCGCGGGAGGGGAGAGACCCAGTACTTC	CASSPNRVRGRGETQYF
TRBJ2-5	TRBV4-1	-	-	TGCGCCAGCAGCCAAGATACTCGATACCGGGAGACCCAGTACTTC	CASSQDTRYRETQYF
TRBJ2-3	TRBV9	-	-	TGTGCCAGCCGCCCGGGACATGCCACAGATACGCAGTATTTT	CASRPGHATDTQYF
TRBJ2-3	TRBV7-2	-	-	TGTGCCAGCAGCGTCGGGGGCACAGATACGCAGTATTTT	CASSVGGTDTQYF
TRBJ2-3	TRBV19	-	-	TGTGCCAGTAGTATAGCGGTACTCAGCGGGCCAGATACGCAGTATTTT	CASSIAVLSGPDTQYF
TRBJ2-3	TRBV7-2	-	-	TGTGCCAGCAGCTTAGAGTCTAGCGCCTACACAGATACGCAGTATTTT	CASSLESSAYTDTQYF
TRBJ2-7	TRBV5-1	TRBD2	once	TGCGCCAGCAGCTCCGACGGGACTAGCGGGGGGGCCCGCCTCTACGAGCAGTACTTC	CASSSDGTSGGARLYEQYF
TRBJ1-2	TRBV6-1	TRBD1	-	TGTGCCAGCAGTGAAAACGGGTCAGGGGGAGGCTATGGCTACACCTTC	CASSENGSGGGYGYTF
TRBJ2-3	TRBV7-8	TRBD2	-	TGTGCCAGCAGCTTAGCGAGGACTAGCGGGAGGTCCCGAGATACGCAGTATTTT	CASSLARTSGRSRDTQYF
TRBJ2-3	TRBV7-3	TRBD1	few	TGTGCCAGCAGCTCCCGACAGGGGACCACAGATACGCAGTATTTT	CASSSRQGTTDTQYF